The rows below give T cell receptor beta chains drawn from one sample of a study of T-cell memory formation after mild COVID-19. Each CDR3 protein is one row after TCRdb ran MiXCR on the 5' RACE reads. The data show some 65,000 distinct CDR3 sequences, roughly 17% seen once. Sequences were obtained from PBMCs or a T cell subset sorted from them (not recorded which). These TCRs come from an adult woman who had mild COVID-19 (a few samples of this study predate the infection). Cell type and time point are not known. Each CDR3 is given with its conserved first and last residue. A D gene is named only where the DNA matches it firmly. Clone size is given for some rows only: seen once, a few or many times, or a class if the clone is expanded.

clone size | J gene | D gene | V gene | CDR3 DNA | CDR3 protein
few | TRBJ2-1 | NA | TRBV5-1 | TGCGCCAGCAGCTTGGCCCGGGGGAGCTCCTACAATGAGCAGTTCTTC | CASSLARGSSYNEQFF
NA | TRBJ1-5 | TRBD1 | TRBV12-3/TRBV12-4 | TGTGCCAGCACCCCACCGGACAGGTCGATCTATAGCAATCAGCCCCAGCATTTT | CASTPPDRSIYSNQPQHF
NA | TRBJ1-1 | NA | TRBV27 | TGTGCCAGCAGTTTAGGGGTGGGCACTGAAGCTTTCTTT | CASSLGVGTEAFF
few | TRBJ2-3 | NA | TRBV5-1 | TGCGCCAGCAGCTTGGATGAGGTATCCACAGATACGCAGTATTTT | CASSLDEVSTDTQYF
few | TRBJ2-3 | TRBD2 | TRBV5-8 | TGTGCCAGCAGCCCAAGACTAGCTCCTCTCACAGATACGCAGTATTTT | CASSPRLAPLTDTQYF
NA | TRBJ2-1 | TRBD2 | TRBV5-1 | TGCGCCAGCAGCTCGCCTAGCGGGAGGCAGGGCGAGCAGTTCTTC | CASSSPSGRQGEQFF
few | TRBJ2-7 | NA | TRBV29-1 | TGCAGCGTTACCTATTCCATTTCCTACGAGCAGTACTTC | CSVTYSISYEQYF
NA | TRBJ2-1 | NA | TRBV19 | TGTGCCAGTAGTATGACTAGGTATGGGTACAATGAGCAGTTCTTC | CASSMTRYGYNEQFF
NA | TRBJ2-5 | NA | TRBV7-6 | TGTGCCAGCAGTATCCCATCCGGGGGGCGCGAAGGAGTGACCCAGTACTTC | CASSIPSGGREGVTQYF
few | TRBJ2-1 | TRBD1 | TRBV6-6 | TGTGCCAGCAGTTACCCAGGACAGGGGGCGAAGAATGAGCAGTTCTTC | CASSYPGQGAKNEQFF
NA | TRBJ2-7 | NA | TRBV6-5 | TGTGCCAGCAGTTACCTAGGCAGCACCTACGAGCAGTACTTC | CASSYLGSTYEQYF
NA | TRBJ2-5 | NA | TRBV5-1 | TGCGCCAGCAGCCTGGGCACGGAAGAGACCCAGTACTTC | CASSLGTEETQYF
few | TRBJ2-7 | TRBD2 | TRBV20-1 | TGCAGTGCTAGAGCCATAGGGGCTAGCGGGAGTTACGAGCAGTACTTC | CSARAIGASGSYEQYF
many | TRBJ2-3 | TRBD2 | TRBV15 | TGTGCCACCAGCAGAGGTCCAGCGGGGGTCAGCACAGATACGCAGTATTTT | CATSRGPAGVSTDTQYF
NA | TRBJ2-1 | TRBD2 | TRBV20-1 | TGCAGTGCCGGACTAGCGGGAGTAGTTTCCTACAATGAGCAGTTCTTC | CSAGLAGVVSYNEQFF
few | TRBJ2-7 | NA | TRBV12-3/TRBV12-4 | TGTGCCAGCACCTCTTCCCGCCCGGAGGGGGCCGCAAATTACCAGCCCGACGAGCAGTACTTC | CASTSSRPEGAANYQPDEQYF
NA | TRBJ2-5 | NA | TRBV5-6 | TGTGCCAGCAGCTTCGCCCCGGCCGGGTCCCAAGAGACCCAGTACTTC | CASSFAPAGSQETQYF
NA | TRBJ2-1 | NA | TRBV7-9 | TGTGCCAGCAGCTTACTCCTGGATGGGCCAGGGTACAATGAGCAGTTCTTC | CASSLLLDGPGYNEQFF
NA | TRBJ2-7 | NA | TRBV7-9 | TGTGCCAGCAGCCGAGGGGGTTGGGAGCAGTACTTC | CASSRGGWEQYF
NA | TRBJ2-7 | TRBD1 | TRBV4-1 | TGCGCCAGCAGCCAAGTCTGGGGGACAGGCCATTACGAGCAGTACTTC | CASSQVWGTGHYEQYF
NA | TRBJ2-5 | TRBD2 | TRBV5-8 | TGTGCCAGCAGCTTTGGCCTAGCGGAAGAGACCCAGTACTTC | CASSFGLAEETQYF
NA | TRBJ2-4 | NA | TRBV9 | TGTGCCAGCAGCGGCCCCAAAAACATTCAGTACTTC | CASSGPKNIQYF
few | TRBJ2-5 | NA | TRBV7-2 | TGTGCCGTCCGGGACCCCTACGGCCTAGGGGAGACCCAGTACTTC | CAVRDPYGLGETQYF
NA | TRBJ2-3 | NA | TRBV11-2 | TGTGCCAGCAGCTTAGCTCCCAGATCTACAGATACGCAGTATTTT | CASSLAPRSTDTQYF
NA | TRBJ1-1 | NA | TRBV27 | TGTGCCAGCAGTTTATTTGCGAACACTGAAGCTTTCTTT | CASSLFANTEAFF
NA | TRBJ2-1 | NA | TRBV7-9 | TGTGCCAGCAGCCCAACAGGGAACTCCTACAATGAGCAGTTCTTC | CASSPTGNSYNEQFF
NA | TRBJ2-7 | NA | TRBV7-8 | TGTGCCAGCAGCTTAGCAGGAACAGGCGGTGACGAGCAGTACTTC | CASSLAGTGGDEQYF
NA | TRBJ1-1 | NA | TRBV10-3 | TGTGCCATCCCAGTCAGCCCGGGACCCAGGGGAACTGAAGCTTTCTTT | CAIPVSPGPRGTEAFF
NA | TRBJ1-1 | NA | TRBV7-8 | TGTGCCAGCGGACGCGGGAACACTGAAGCTTTCTTT | CASGRGNTEAFF
NA | TRBJ1-1 | NA | TRBV20-1 | TGCAGTGCTGGTGTCGAGAACACTGAAGCTTTCTTT | CSAGVENTEAFF
NA | TRBJ2-7 | NA | TRBV6-6 | TGTGCCAGCAGGGATCAGTACAGCTCCTACGAGCAGTACTTC | CASRDQYSSYEQYF
few | TRBJ2-7 | TRBD2 | TRBV30 | TGTGCCTGGTCGGTCCTCCAACCGGGACTAGCAGCCTACGAGCAGTACTTC | CAWSVLQPGLAAYEQYF
NA | TRBJ1-1 | NA | TRBV6-6 | TGTGCCAGCAGTCAGACAGCTGCCACTGAAGCTTTCTTT | CASSQTAATEAFF
NA | TRBJ2-1 | NA | TRBV3-1 | TGTGCCAGCAGCCAAATTGACAATGAGCAGTTCTTC | CASSQIDNEQFF
few | TRBJ1-1 | NA | TRBV7-6 | TGTGCCAGCACCAAAGGCGAGAGGGGGGACGCTGAAGCTTTCTTT | CASTKGERGDAEAFF
few | TRBJ2-1 | TRBD2 | TRBV5-6 | TGTGCCAGCCTGACGAGCGGGGGGTCACTAAGCTCCTACAATGAGCAGTTCTTC | CASLTSGGSLSSYNEQFF
NA | TRBJ2-7 | NA | TRBV3-1 | TGTGCCAGCAGCCAAGTATGGGACGAGCAGTACTTC | CASSQVWDEQYF
NA | TRBJ2-5 | NA | TRBV4-1 | TGCGCCAGCAGCCAAGTTCCAGTTACAGGCGGGGAGACCCAGTACTTC | CASSQVPVTGGETQYF
few | TRBJ2-5 | NA | TRBV4-1 | TGCGCCAGCAGCCAAGATGAGAGTTACGAGACCCAGTACTTC | CASSQDESYETQYF
few | TRBJ2-7 | NA | TRBV24-1 | TGTGCCACCAGTGATAGGATCGCCGACGAGCAGTACTTC | CATSDRIADEQYF
few | TRBJ2-7 | NA | TRBV29-1 | TGCAGCGTTGCTGGGTTAGGAACCTACGAGCAGTACTTC | CSVAGLGTYEQYF
few | TRBJ2-7 | NA | TRBV12-3/TRBV12-4 | TGTGCCAGCAGTTCCCCCGAGGGGCTCGAGCAGTACTTC | CASSSPEGLEQYF
NA | TRBJ2-1 | NA | TRBV12-3/TRBV12-4 | TGTGCCAGCACTCTGACCCTCTCTCACGGCTCCTACAATGAGCAGTTCTTC | CASTLTLSHGSYNEQFF
NA | TRBJ1-2 | NA | TRBV6-2/TRBV6-3 | TGTGCCAGCAGTCATGGCCTTTCTAACTATGGCTACACCTTC | CASSHGLSNYGYTF
NA | TRBJ2-7 | NA | TRBV27 | TGTGCCAGCAGTCGGGACGGCTCCTCCTACGAGCAGTACTTC | CASSRDGSSYEQYF
NA | TRBJ2-3 | TRBD2 | TRBV6-4 | TGTGCCAGCAGTGAAAAGCGGGAGGTGGAGGCTGGAGATACGCAGTATTTT | CASSEKREVEAGDTQYF
few | TRBJ2-5 | TRBD2 | TRBV9 | TGTGCCAGCAGCATAGCGGGAACTCAAGAGACCCAGTACTTC | CASSIAGTQETQYF
few | TRBJ1-1 | NA | TRBV10-3 | TGTGCCATCACTGACAGTGAAAAAGCTGAAGCTTTCTTT | CAITDSEKAEAFF
many | TRBJ2-6 | TRBD2 | TRBV7-8 | TGTGCCAGCAGCTTAGGGGGACTAGCGGTCCCCTACGAGTCCTCTGGGGCCAACGTCCTGACTTTC | CASSLGGLAVPYESSGANVLTF
few | TRBJ2-3 | NA | TRBV20-1 | TGCAGTGCTAGAGAGTCGGGTATAAGCACAGATACGCAGTATTTT | CSARESGISTDTQYF
NA | TRBJ1-2 | NA | TRBV19 | TGTGCCAGTACCCGTGGAGAGGAGGCTAACTATGGCTACACCTTC | CASTRGEEANYGYTF
NA | TRBJ2-1 | TRBD1 | TRBV20-1 | TGCAGTGCTAGAGATCGAGGGACAGGGCTCTCCTACAATGAGCAGTTCTTC | CSARDRGTGLSYNEQFF
few | TRBJ2-1 | NA | TRBV29-1 | TGCAGCGTTGAAGATGGCAGGAATGAGCAGTTCTTC | CSVEDGRNEQFF
few | TRBJ2-1 | TRBD1 | TRBV7-9 | TGTGCCAGCGACGTCCGGACAGGGGTTCTCTACAATGAGCAGTTCTTC | CASDVRTGVLYNEQFF
few | TRBJ2-5 | TRBD2 | TRBV12-5 | TGTGCTAGTGGTTTCTCGGGACTAGCGGGAGTGGGCCTCCCGGAGACCCAGTACTTC | CASGFSGLAGVGLPETQYF
few | TRBJ2-1 | TRBD2 | TRBV5-1 | TGCGCCAGCAGCTTAGATGGACTAGCGGGCCCCGGCGGTGAGCAGTTCTTC | CASSLDGLAGPGGEQFF
few | TRBJ2-1 | NA | TRBV6-5 | TGTGCCAGCAGTTACGGAGGTGGCAATGAGCAGTTCTTC | CASSYGGGNEQFF
NA | TRBJ1-4 | NA | TRBV7-9 | TGTGCCAGCAGCCTGAGCTCGGGGGGACTGTCAACTAATGAAAAACTGTTTTTT | CASSLSSGGLSTNEKLFF
NA | TRBJ1-5 | NA | TRBV15 | TGTGCCACCAGCTCCTTTGGGGACAACAATCAGCCCCAGCATTTT | CATSSFGDNNQPQHF
few | TRBJ1-1 | NA | TRBV5-1 | TGCGCCAGCAGCCTCCCCGAGAACACTGAAGCTTTCTTT | CASSLPENTEAFF